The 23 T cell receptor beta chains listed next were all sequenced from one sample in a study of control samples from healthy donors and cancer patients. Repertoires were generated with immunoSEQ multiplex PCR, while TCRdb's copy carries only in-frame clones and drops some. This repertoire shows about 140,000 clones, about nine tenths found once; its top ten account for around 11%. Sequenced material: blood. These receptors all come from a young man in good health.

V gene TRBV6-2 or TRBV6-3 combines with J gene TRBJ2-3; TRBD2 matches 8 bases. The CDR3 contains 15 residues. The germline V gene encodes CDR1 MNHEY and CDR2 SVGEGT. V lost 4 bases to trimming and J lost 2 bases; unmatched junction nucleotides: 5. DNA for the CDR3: TGTGCCAGCAGTTCCGGGACTAGATCCACAGATACGCAGTATTTT. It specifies CASSSGTRSTDTQYF.

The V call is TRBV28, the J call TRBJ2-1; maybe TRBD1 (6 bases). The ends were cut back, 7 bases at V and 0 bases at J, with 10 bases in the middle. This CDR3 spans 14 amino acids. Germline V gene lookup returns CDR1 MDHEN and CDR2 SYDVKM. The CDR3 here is CASMSTGSYNEQFF. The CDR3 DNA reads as TGTGCCAGCATGTCGACAGGCTCCTACAATGAGCAGTTCTTC. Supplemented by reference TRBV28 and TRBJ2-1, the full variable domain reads DVKVTQSSRYLVKRTGEKVFLECVQDMDHENMFWYRQDPGLGLRLIYFSYDVKMKEKGDIPEGYSVSREKKERFSLILESASTNQTSMYLCASMSTGSYNEQFFGPGTRLTVL.

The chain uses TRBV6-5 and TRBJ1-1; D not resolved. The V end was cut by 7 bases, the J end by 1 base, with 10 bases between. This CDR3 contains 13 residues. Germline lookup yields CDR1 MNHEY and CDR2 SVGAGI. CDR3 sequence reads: CASTSSGNTEAFF. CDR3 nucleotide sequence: TGTGCCAGCACCTCGTCCGGGAACACTGAAGCTTTCTTT.

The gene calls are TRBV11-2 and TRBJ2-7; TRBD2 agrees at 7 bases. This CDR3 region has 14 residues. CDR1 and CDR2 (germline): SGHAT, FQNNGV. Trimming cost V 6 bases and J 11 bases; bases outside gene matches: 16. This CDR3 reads CASRTTLGGEVEYF. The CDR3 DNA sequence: TGTGCCAGCAGAACTACGCTGGGGGGGGAAGTGGAGTACTTC.

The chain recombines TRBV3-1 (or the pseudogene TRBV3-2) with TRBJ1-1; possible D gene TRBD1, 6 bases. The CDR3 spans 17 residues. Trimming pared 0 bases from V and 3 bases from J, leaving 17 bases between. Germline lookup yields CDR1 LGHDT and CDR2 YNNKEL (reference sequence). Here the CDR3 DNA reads TGTGCCAGCAGCCAAGATGGTTGGGGGCGTATGGACACTGAAGCTTTCTTT. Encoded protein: CASSQDGWGRMDTEAFF.

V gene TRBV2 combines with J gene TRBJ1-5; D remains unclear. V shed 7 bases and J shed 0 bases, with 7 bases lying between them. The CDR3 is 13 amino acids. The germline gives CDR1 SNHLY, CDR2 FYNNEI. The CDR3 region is CASNPDSNQPQHF. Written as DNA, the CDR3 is TGTGCCAGCAACCCAGATAGCAATCAGCCCCAGCATTTT.

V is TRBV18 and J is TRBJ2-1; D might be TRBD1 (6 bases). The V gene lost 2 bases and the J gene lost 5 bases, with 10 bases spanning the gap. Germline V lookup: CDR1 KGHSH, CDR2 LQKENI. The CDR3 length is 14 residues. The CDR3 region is CASSPFGGHNEQFF. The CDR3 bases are TGTGCCAGCTCACCATTTGGGGGCCACAATGAGCAGTTCTTC. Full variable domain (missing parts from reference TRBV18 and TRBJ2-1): NAGVMQNPRHLVRRRGQEARLRCSPMKGHSHVYWYRQLPEEGLKFMVYLQKENIIDESGMPKERFSAEFPKEGPSILRIQQVVRGDSAAYFCASSPFGGHNEQFFGPGTRLTVL.

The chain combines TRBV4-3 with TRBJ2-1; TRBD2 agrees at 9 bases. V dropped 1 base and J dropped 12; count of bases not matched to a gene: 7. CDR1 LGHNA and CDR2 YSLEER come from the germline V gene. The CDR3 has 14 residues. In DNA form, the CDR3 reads TGCGCCAGCAGCCAAGGTCCCAATAGCGGGAGGCAGTTCTTC. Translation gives CASSQGPNSGRQFF.

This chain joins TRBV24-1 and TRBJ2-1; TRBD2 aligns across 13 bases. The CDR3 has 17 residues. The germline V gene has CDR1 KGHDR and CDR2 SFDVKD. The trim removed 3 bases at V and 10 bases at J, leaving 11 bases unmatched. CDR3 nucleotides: TGTGCCACCAGTGATCCCAACGGACTAGCGGGAGTTGAGGAGCAGTTCTTC. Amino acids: CATSDPNGLAGVEEQFF.

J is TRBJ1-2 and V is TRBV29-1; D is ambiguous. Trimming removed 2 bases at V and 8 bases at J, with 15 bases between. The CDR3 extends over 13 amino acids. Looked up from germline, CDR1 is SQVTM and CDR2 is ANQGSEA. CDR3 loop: CSVEWAPWGGYTF. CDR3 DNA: TGCAGCGTTGAATGGGCTCCTTGGGGAGGCTACACCTTC.

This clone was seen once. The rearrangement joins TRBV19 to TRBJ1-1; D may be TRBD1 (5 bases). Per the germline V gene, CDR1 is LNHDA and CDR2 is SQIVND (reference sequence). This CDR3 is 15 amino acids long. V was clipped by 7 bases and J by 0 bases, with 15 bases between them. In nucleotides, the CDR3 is TGTGCCAGTATGAGGAGGGGAGGGATGAACACTGAAGCTTTCTTT. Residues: CASMRRGGMNTEAFF.

The CDR3, as DNA: TGTGCCAGCTCACCGCAAGGGACGGACCTGGGGTTGAACACTGAAGCTTTCTTT. Protein: CASSPQGTDLGLNTEAFF. The chain links TRBV18 to TRBJ1-1; D perhaps matches TRBD1 (5 bases). The V end was cut by 3 bases, the J end by 0 bases, with 20 bases between. The CDR3 is 18 amino acids. CDR1 KGHSH and CDR2 LQKENI come from the germline V gene.

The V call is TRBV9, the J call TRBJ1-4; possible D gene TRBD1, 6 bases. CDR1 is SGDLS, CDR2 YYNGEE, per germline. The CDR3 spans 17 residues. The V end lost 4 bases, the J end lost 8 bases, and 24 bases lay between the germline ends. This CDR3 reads CASSPHRGGGRREKLFF. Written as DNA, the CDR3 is TGTGCCAGCAGCCCACATCGAGGGGGGGGCAGAAGGGAAAAACTGTTTTTT.

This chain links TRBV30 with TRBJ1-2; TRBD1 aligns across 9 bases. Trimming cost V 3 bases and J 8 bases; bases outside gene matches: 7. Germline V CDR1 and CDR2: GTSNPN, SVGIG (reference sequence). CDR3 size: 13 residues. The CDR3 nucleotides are TGTGCCTGGAGCCGGGACAGGGAATCAGGCTACACCTTC. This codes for CAWSRDRESGYTF.

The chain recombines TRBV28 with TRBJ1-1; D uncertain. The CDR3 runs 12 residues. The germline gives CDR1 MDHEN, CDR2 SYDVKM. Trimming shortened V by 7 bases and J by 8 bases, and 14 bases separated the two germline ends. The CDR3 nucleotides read TGTGCCAGCAAAAAATGGCAGGCCGAAGCTTTCTTT. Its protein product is CASKKWQAEAFF. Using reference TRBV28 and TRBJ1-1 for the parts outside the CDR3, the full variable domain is DVKVTQSSRYLVKRTGEKVFLECVQDMDHENMFWYRQDPGLGLRLIYFSYDVKMKEKGDIPEGYSVSREKKERFSLILESASTNQTSMYLCASKKWQAEAFFGQGTRLTVV.

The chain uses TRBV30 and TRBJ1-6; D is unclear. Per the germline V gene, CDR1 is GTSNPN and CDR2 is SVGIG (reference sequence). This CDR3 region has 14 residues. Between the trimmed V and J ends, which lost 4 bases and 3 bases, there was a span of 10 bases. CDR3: CAWTRNLYNSPLHF. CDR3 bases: TGTGCCTGGACCAGAAACCTCTATAATTCACCCCTCCACTTT.

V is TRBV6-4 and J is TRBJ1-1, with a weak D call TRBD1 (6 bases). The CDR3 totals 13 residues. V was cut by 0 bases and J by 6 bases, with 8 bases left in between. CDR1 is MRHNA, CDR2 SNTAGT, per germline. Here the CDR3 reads CASSDSGTSEAFF. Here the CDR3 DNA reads TGTGCCAGCAGTGACTCCGGGACATCTGAAGCTTTCTTT.

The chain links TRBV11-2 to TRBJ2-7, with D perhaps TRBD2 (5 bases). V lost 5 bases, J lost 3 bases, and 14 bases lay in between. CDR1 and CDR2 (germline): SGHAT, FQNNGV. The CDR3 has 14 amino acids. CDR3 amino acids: CASSATEGHYEQYF. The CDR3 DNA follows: TGTGCCAGCAGCGCGACCGAGGGTCACTACGAGCAGTACTTC.

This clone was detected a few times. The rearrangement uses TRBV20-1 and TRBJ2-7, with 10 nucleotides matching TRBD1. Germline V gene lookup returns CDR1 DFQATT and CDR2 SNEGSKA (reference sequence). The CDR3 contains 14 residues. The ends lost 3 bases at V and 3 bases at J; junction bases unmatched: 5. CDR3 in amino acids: CSASGDRGSYEQYF. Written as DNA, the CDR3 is TGCAGTGCTAGTGGGGACAGGGGTAGCTACGAGCAGTACTTC.

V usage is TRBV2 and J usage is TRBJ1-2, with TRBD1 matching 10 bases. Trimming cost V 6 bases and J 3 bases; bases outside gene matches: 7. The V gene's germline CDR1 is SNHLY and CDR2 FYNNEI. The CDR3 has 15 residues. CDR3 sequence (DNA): TGTGCCAGCAGCCCGACAGGGGGCGCCCACTATGGCTACACCTTC. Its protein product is CASSPTGGAHYGYTF.

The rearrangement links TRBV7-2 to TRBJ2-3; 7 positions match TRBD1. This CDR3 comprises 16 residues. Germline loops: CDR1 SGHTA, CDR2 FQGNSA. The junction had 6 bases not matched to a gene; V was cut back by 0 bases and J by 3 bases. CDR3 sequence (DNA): TGTGCCAGCAGCTTAGCAGGGGGCGCTATGACAGATACGCAGTATTTT. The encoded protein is CASSLAGGAMTDTQYF.

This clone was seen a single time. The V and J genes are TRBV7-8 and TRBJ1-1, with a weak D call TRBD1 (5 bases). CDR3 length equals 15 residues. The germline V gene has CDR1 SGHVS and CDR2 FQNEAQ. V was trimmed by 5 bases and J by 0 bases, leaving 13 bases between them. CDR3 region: CASSRTWGMNTEAFF. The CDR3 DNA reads TGTGCCAGCAGCCGTACTTGGGGCATGAACACTGAAGCTTTCTTT.

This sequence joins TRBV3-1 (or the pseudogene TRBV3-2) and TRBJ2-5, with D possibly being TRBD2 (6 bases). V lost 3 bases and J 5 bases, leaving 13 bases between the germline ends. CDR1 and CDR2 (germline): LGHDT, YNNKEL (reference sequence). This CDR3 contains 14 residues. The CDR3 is CASSQGLSRETQYF. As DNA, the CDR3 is TGTGCCAGCAGCCAGGGACTCTCCCGGGAGACCCAGTACTTC.